Listed below are T cell receptor beta chains from one sample, sequenced in a study of T cell responses to AZD1222 COVID-19 vaccine. Sequenced by immunoSEQ multiplex PCR; TCRdb stores in-frame clones only, minus some. The sample yields over 75,000 clones, more than 80% seen once. Specimen: peripheral blood, collected on day 0 of AZD1222 vaccination. These receptors were collected from an adult in good health. CDR3s include the opening cysteine and the closing phenylalanine or tryptophan. The D gene is left open where the match is weak. Expanded clones get a size class; other rows say once, few or many, or leave the size out.

d_gene: -; len: 15; j_gene: TRBJ1-5; abundance: -; v_gene: TRBV28; CDR3nt: TGTGCCAGTAGGGATGGGGGGCCCTTCAATCAGCCCCAGCATTTT; CDR3aa: CASRDGGPFNQPQHF
d_gene: -; len: 14; j_gene: TRBJ2-3; abundance: -; v_gene: TRBV28; CDR3nt: TGTGCCAGCAGCCCGACAGGTTTTGGAGATACGCAGTATTTT; CDR3aa: CASSPTGFGDTQYF
d_gene: TRBD1; len: 14; j_gene: TRBJ1-2; abundance: -; v_gene: TRBV6-5; CDR3nt: TGTGCCAGCAGGAGACAGGGGGCGGTCTATGGCTACACCTTC; CDR3aa: CASRRQGAVYGYTF
d_gene: TRBD1; len: 13; j_gene: TRBJ1-4; abundance: -; v_gene: TRBV9; CDR3nt: TGTGCCAGCAGAGGACAGGGGGATGAAAAACTGTTTTTT; CDR3aa: CASRGQGDEKLFF
d_gene: -; len: 16; j_gene: TRBJ1-2; abundance: -; v_gene: TRBV28; CDR3nt: TGTGCCAGCAGTGGTACGGGCTACTCCGCTAACTATGGCTACACCTTC; CDR3aa: CASSGTGYSANYGYTF
d_gene: TRBD1; len: 14; j_gene: TRBJ2-2; abundance: few; v_gene: TRBV6-5; CDR3nt: TGTGCCAGCTATGGGACAGGGGGGACCGGGGAGCTGTTTTTT; CDR3aa: CASYGTGGTGELFF
d_gene: -; len: 14; j_gene: TRBJ1-2; abundance: -; v_gene: TRBV24-1; CDR3nt: TGTGCCACCAGTGATGGGCGGGGGAGCTATGGCTACACCTTC; CDR3aa: CATSDGRGSYGYTF
d_gene: TRBD1; len: 17; j_gene: TRBJ2-2; abundance: -; v_gene: TRBV7-9; CDR3nt: TGTGCCAGCAGCTTAGGCGTTTATGGGACAGGGGCCGGGGAGCTGTTTTTT; CDR3aa: CASSLGVYGTGAGELFF
d_gene: -; len: 14; j_gene: TRBJ2-2; abundance: -; v_gene: TRBV6-4; CDR3nt: TGTGCCAGCAGTGAACTGGGGGGTACCGGGGAGCTGTTTTTT; CDR3aa: CASSELGGTGELFF
d_gene: TRBD2; len: 15; j_gene: TRBJ2-1; abundance: -; v_gene: TRBV10-3; CDR3nt: TGTGCCATCAGGCCGGGACTAGCGGGGAACAATGAGCAGTTCTTC; CDR3aa: CAIRPGLAGNNEQFF
d_gene: -; len: 15; j_gene: TRBJ2-2; abundance: -; v_gene: TRBV5-1; CDR3nt: TGCGCCAGCAGCTCCGGACAGAGTAACACCGGGGAGCTGTTTTTT; CDR3aa: CASSSGQSNTGELFF
d_gene: -; len: 14; j_gene: TRBJ2-7; abundance: -; v_gene: TRBV9; CDR3nt: TGTGCCAGCAGCGAGGGGGGTGTAGACTACGAGCAGTACTTC; CDR3aa: CASSEGGVDYEQYF
d_gene: -; len: 15; j_gene: TRBJ1-3; abundance: -; v_gene: TRBV15; CDR3nt: TGTGCCACCAGCAGAGGTGCGGACTCTGGAAACACCATATATTTT; CDR3aa: CATSRGADSGNTIYF
d_gene: TRBD1; len: 14; j_gene: TRBJ1-5; abundance: -; v_gene: TRBV14; CDR3nt: TGTGCCAGCAGCCAAACAGGGGGCAGTCAGCCCCAGCATTTT; CDR3aa: CASSQTGGSQPQHF
d_gene: TRBD1; len: 15; j_gene: TRBJ2-1; abundance: -; v_gene: TRBV6-5; CDR3nt: TGTGCCAGCAGTTACGGTACAGGGGAAAACAATGAGCAGTTCTTC; CDR3aa: CASSYGTGENNEQFF
d_gene: -; len: 12; j_gene: TRBJ2-7; abundance: -; v_gene: TRBV7-9; CDR3nt: TGTGCCAGCAGCCTACCTCTCTACGAGCAGTACTTC; CDR3aa: CASSLPLYEQYF
d_gene: -; len: 12; j_gene: TRBJ2-7; abundance: -; v_gene: TRBV12-3/TRBV12-4; CDR3nt: TGTGCCAGCAGTTTGGGGGGTCGCGAGCAGTACTTC; CDR3aa: CASSLGGREQYF
d_gene: TRBD1; len: 14; j_gene: TRBJ2-7; abundance: -; v_gene: TRBV9; CDR3nt: TGTGCCAGCAGCGGAACGGGACAGCCCTACGAGCAGTACTTC; CDR3aa: CASSGTGQPYEQYF
d_gene: TRBD1; len: 13; j_gene: TRBJ1-4; abundance: -; v_gene: TRBV28; CDR3nt: TGTGCCACCAAGGACAGGATTAATGAAAAACTGTTTTTT; CDR3aa: CATKDRINEKLFF
d_gene: -; len: 14; j_gene: TRBJ2-7; abundance: -; v_gene: TRBV3-1/TRBV3-2; CDR3nt: TGTGCCAGCAGCCAAGTCGGGGCGTTGAGAAGACAGTACTTC; CDR3aa: CASSQVGALRRQYF
d_gene: TRBD1; len: 14; j_gene: TRBJ2-1; abundance: -; v_gene: TRBV28; CDR3nt: TGTGCCAGCAAAGGGACAGGGCACTCCAATGAGCAGTTCTTC; CDR3aa: CASKGTGHSNEQFF
d_gene: -; len: 15; j_gene: TRBJ1-4; abundance: -; v_gene: TRBV27; CDR3nt: TGTGCCAGCAGAACCATAATGGCAACTAATGAAAAACTGTTTTTT; CDR3aa: CASRTIMATNEKLFF
d_gene: TRBD1; len: 15; j_gene: TRBJ1-1; abundance: once; v_gene: TRBV28; CDR3nt: TGTGCCAGCAGTTTGGTGAGGGCAGGGGGACCTGAAGCTTTCTTT; CDR3aa: CASSLVRAGGPEAFF
d_gene: -; len: 11; j_gene: TRBJ1-2; abundance: -; v_gene: TRBV28; CDR3nt: TGTGCCAGCAGTTCGAACAGGCTTTACACCTTC; CDR3aa: CASSSNRLYTF
d_gene: -; len: 15; j_gene: TRBJ2-3; abundance: -; v_gene: TRBV19; CDR3nt: TGTGCCAGTAGTATAGCGGGAGAGGGCACAGATACGCAGTATTTT; CDR3aa: CASSIAGEGTDTQYF
d_gene: -; len: 12; j_gene: TRBJ2-1; abundance: -; v_gene: TRBV28; CDR3nt: TGTGCCAGCAGTTACAGGGAAAATGAGCAGTTCTTC; CDR3aa: CASSYRENEQFF
d_gene: -; len: 15; j_gene: TRBJ2-3; abundance: -; v_gene: TRBV7-2; CDR3nt: TGTGCCAGCAGCCCAAGCGGGTCGAGGGCCGATACGCAGTATTTT; CDR3aa: CASSPSGSRADTQYF
d_gene: -; len: 15; j_gene: TRBJ1-3; abundance: few; v_gene: TRBV5-1; CDR3nt: TGCGCCAGCAGCTTTGACGGAGCGTCTGGAAACACCATATATTTT; CDR3aa: CASSFDGASGNTIYF
d_gene: TRBD1; len: 15; j_gene: TRBJ2-3; abundance: -; v_gene: TRBV28; CDR3nt: TGTGCCAGCAGTTGGGGGACAGCCTCCACAGATACGCAGTATTTT; CDR3aa: CASSWGTASTDTQYF
d_gene: -; len: 16; j_gene: TRBJ2-6; abundance: -; v_gene: TRBV24-1; CDR3nt: TGTGCCACCAGTGATAGGAGCGGTTCTGGGGCCAACGTCCTGACTTTC; CDR3aa: CATSDRSGSGANVLTF
d_gene: TRBD1; len: 15; j_gene: TRBJ2-1; abundance: -; v_gene: TRBV2; CDR3nt: TGTGCCAGCATAGCCGGGACAGGGAGGATCAATGAGCAGTTCTTC; CDR3aa: CASIAGTGRINEQFF
d_gene: -; len: 15; j_gene: TRBJ2-7; abundance: -; v_gene: TRBV6-1; CDR3nt: TGTGCCAGCAGTGAAGGGGGGACGGAGGCCTACGAGCAGTACTTC; CDR3aa: CASSEGGTEAYEQYF
d_gene: -; len: 13; j_gene: TRBJ2-7; abundance: -; v_gene: TRBV24-1; CDR3nt: TGTGCCACCAGTGATGGACACGGGTACGAGCAGTACTTC; CDR3aa: CATSDGHGYEQYF
d_gene: -; len: 14; j_gene: TRBJ2-1; abundance: -; v_gene: TRBV18; CDR3nt: TGTGCCAGCTCACCGGGGGGACCTGTAAATGAGCAGTTCTTC; CDR3aa: CASSPGGPVNEQFF
d_gene: -; len: 15; j_gene: TRBJ2-1; abundance: -; v_gene: TRBV5-1; CDR3nt: TGCGCCAGCAGCTCCATCGGACAGTTTTACAATGAGCAGTTCTTC; CDR3aa: CASSSIGQFYNEQFF
d_gene: -; len: 13; j_gene: TRBJ2-3; abundance: once; v_gene: TRBV28; CDR3nt: TGTGCCAGCAGCCAGGTCATCACAGATACGCAGTATTTT; CDR3aa: CASSQVITDTQYF
d_gene: -; len: 12; j_gene: TRBJ1-1; abundance: -; v_gene: TRBV9; CDR3nt: TGTGCCAGCAGCGGAACTGGGAGGGAAGCTTTCTTT; CDR3aa: CASSGTGREAFF
d_gene: TRBD1; len: 17; j_gene: TRBJ1-5; abundance: -; v_gene: TRBV28; CDR3nt: TGTGCCAGCAGTTACGCTCGGACAGGGGGAGGTAATCAGCCCCAGCATTTT; CDR3aa: CASSYARTGGGNQPQHF
d_gene: -; len: 16; j_gene: TRBJ2-7; abundance: -; v_gene: TRBV11-2; CDR3nt: TGTGCCAGCAGCTTAGATTACATCCGACTTACCGTGGAGCAGTACTTC; CDR3aa: CASSLDYIRLTVEQYF
d_gene: -; len: 12; j_gene: TRBJ1-2; abundance: -; v_gene: TRBV29-1; CDR3nt: TGCAGCGTTGAAGCCCGGGCCTATGGCTACACCTTC; CDR3aa: CSVEARAYGYTF
d_gene: TRBD1; len: 16; j_gene: TRBJ1-4; abundance: -; v_gene: TRBV5-1; CDR3nt: TGCGCCAGCAGCCCCGGCAGGAGGACAGGGGATGAAAAACTGTTTTTT; CDR3aa: CASSPGRRTGDEKLFF
d_gene: -; len: 13; j_gene: TRBJ1-6; abundance: -; v_gene: TRBV27; CDR3nt: TGTGCCAGCAGTTTGATCCCCAACTCACCCCTCCACTTT; CDR3aa: CASSLIPNSPLHF
d_gene: -; len: 14; j_gene: TRBJ1-4; abundance: -; v_gene: TRBV5-1; CDR3nt: TGCGCCAGCAGCTTGACCCAAGAGGGTGAAAAACTGTTTTTT; CDR3aa: CASSLTQEGEKLFF